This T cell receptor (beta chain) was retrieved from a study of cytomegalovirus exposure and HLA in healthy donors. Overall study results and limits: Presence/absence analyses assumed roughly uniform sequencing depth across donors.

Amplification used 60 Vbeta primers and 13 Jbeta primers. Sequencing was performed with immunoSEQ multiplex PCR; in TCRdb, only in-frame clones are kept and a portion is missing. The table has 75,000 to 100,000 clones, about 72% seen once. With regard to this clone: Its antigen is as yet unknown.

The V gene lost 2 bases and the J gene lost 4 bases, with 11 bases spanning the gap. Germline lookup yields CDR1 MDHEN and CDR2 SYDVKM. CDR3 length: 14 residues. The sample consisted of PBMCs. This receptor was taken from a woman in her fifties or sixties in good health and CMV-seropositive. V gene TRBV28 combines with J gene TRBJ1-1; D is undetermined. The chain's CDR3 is CASSLSEGGTEAFF. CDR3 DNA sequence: TGTGCCAGCAGTTTAAGCGAGGGCGGCACTGAAGCTTTCTTT.